Each of the 4 T cell receptor beta chains below was sequenced from the same sample in a study of blood T cell repertoires in COVID-19. Generated by immunoSEQ multiplex PCR, the TCRdb table keeps only in-frame clones and is missing some. Of hundreds of thousands of clones detected, 70% to 85% appear once; the ten largest clones hold 4.5% to 6%. The sequencing input was peripheral blood. These receptors came from a woman of 80 years or more with active or convalescent COVID-19.

The rearrangement uses TRBV19 and TRBJ1-5; D gene ambiguous. The V gene's germline CDR1 is LNHDA and CDR2 SQIVND (reference sequence). Trimming took off 5 bases at V and 3 bases at J, with 17 bases between the two ends. The CDR3 covers 16 residues. CDR3 DNA: TGTGCCAGTAGTTCCTCCAGGAGGAGCGACAATCAGCCCCAGCATTTT. This sequence encodes CASSSSRRSDNQPQHF.

The V gene is TRBV4-1, the J gene TRBJ1-6; no definite D call. V gave up 1 base and J gave up 6 bases, with 10 bases separating them. This CDR3 contains 15 residues. Germline loops: CDR1 MGHRA, CDR2 YSYEKL. The CDR3 DNA sequence: TGCGCCAGCAGCCAAGTCGGAGGGTTTAATTCACCCCTCCACTTT. Encoded protein: CASSQVGGFNSPLHF.

The chain carries TRBV7-6 and TRBJ2-5; the match to TRBD1 covers 10 bases. Trimming cost V 4 bases and J 5 bases; bases outside gene matches: 4. This CDR3 is 14 amino acids long. Looked up from germline, CDR1 is SGHVS and CDR2 is FNYEAQ. In nucleotides, the CDR3 is TGTGCCAGCAGCTCCCGGGACAGGGGTGAGACCCAGTACTTC. Translated: CASSSRDRGETQYF.

The rearrangement joins TRBV12-3 or TRBV12-4 to TRBJ2-7; D unclear. This CDR3 is built from 13 residues. Deletions cut 5 bases from V and 0 bases from J, with 8 bases between. The CDR3 reads CASSHSNSYEQYF. Written as DNA, the CDR3 is TGTGCCAGCAGTCACAGTAACTCCTACGAGCAGTACTTC.